One and the same sample provided the 21 T cell receptor beta chains below, sequenced in a study of T cell repertoires in cytomegalovirus infection. In TCRdb, the reads were re-called with MiXCR into one record per CDR3 protein. The sample lists 85,000 to 130,000 distinct CDR3 sequences; 23% were seen once. Sequenced: CD8+ T cells from PBMCs. These receptors were taken from a human donor in good health (CMV status not recorded). Some clones in this sample may be carry-over from other donors' samples.

V usage is TRBV7-4 and J usage is TRBJ2-2, with D maybe TRBD1 (5 bases). The V gene's germline CDR1 is SGHVT and CDR2 SQSDAQ. This CDR3 spans 14 amino acids. V was pared by 5 bases and J by 7 bases, with 14 bases between. In DNA form, the CDR3 reads TGTGCCAGCAGCCAGACAGTACTAAGCGGGGAGCTGTTTTTT. It translates to CASSQTVLSGELFF.

The chain joins TRBV28 to TRBJ1-1, with D possibly being TRBD1 (5 bases). Trimming shortened V by 2 bases and J by 0 bases, and 19 bases separated the two germline ends. CDR1 is MDHEN, CDR2 SYDVKM, per germline. This CDR3 is built from 18 residues. The CDR3 here is CASSLAKGLGRLNTEAFF. For the CDR3, the DNA is TGTGCCAGCAGTTTAGCTAAGGGGCTGGGACGGCTGAACACTGAAGCTTTCTTT.

The CDR3 nucleotides are TGTGCCAGCAGCCCCTTAAGCGGTAGCTCCTACAATGAGCAGTTCTTC. Translation gives CASSPLSGSSYNEQFF. The chain employs TRBV9 and TRBJ2-1; possible D gene TRBD2, 5 bases. Germline CDR1 reads SGDLS; CDR2 reads YYNGEE. The CDR3 covers 16 residues. The ends were cut back, 4 bases at V and 0 bases at J, with 14 bases in the middle.

This clonotype has ten or more counts. The chain couples TRBV12-3 or TRBV12-4 to TRBJ2-3; 10 bases align to TRBD1. This CDR3 is built from 16 residues. With V trimmed by 3 bases and J by 3 bases, 6 bases remained unmatched. The CDR3 DNA reads TGTGCCAGCAGTTTCCAGACAGGGGGCTTAACAGATACGCAGTATTTT. Residues: CASSFQTGGLTDTQYF.

The chain joins TRBV20-1 to TRBJ2-5; D remains ambiguous. V lost 7 bases to trimming and J lost 0 bases, with 12 bases between them. Germline V gene data show CDR1 as DFQATT and CDR2 as SNEGSKA (reference sequence). CDR3 length: 13 residues. The CDR3 DNA reads TGCAGTGTAGCTACCAAGGACCAAGAGACCCAGTACTTC. It codes for CSVATKDQETQYF.

The chain joins TRBV4-2 to TRBJ2-3; possible D gene TRBD2, 5 bases. Trimming removed 5 bases at V and 2 bases at J, with 11 bases between. This CDR3 has 14 amino acids. Germline assignment: CDR1 LGHNA and CDR2 YNFKEQ. CDR3 coding DNA: TGTGCCAGCAGCGCTCCGGGGAACACAGATACGCAGTATTTT. It codes for CASSAPGNTDTQYF.

This clonotype has only a few counts. The V call is TRBV7-3, the J call TRBJ2-1; possible D gene TRBD2, 6 bases. In germline, CDR1 is SGHTA, CDR2 FQGTGA. The CDR3 runs 15 residues. V gave up 1 base and J gave up 3 bases, with 10 bases separating them. CDR3 region: CASSLSSGRYNEQFF. The CDR3 DNA sequence: TGTGCCAGCAGCTTAAGTAGCGGACGCTACAATGAGCAGTTCTTC.

This clonotype was seen ten or more times. V and J are TRBV7-9 and TRBJ2-7; TRBD1 matches 8 bases. CDR1 and CDR2 (germline): SEHNR, FQNEAQ (reference sequence). The CDR3 loop spans 13 amino acids. V dropped 5 bases and J dropped 7; count of bases not matched to a gene: 7. CDR3 amino acids: CASSPPDRVEQYF. DNA for the CDR3: TGTGCCAGCAGCCCACCGGACAGGGTTGAGCAGTACTTC.

This clonotype was detected many times. The rearrangement links TRBV7-2 to TRBJ2-1, with D perhaps being TRBD1 or TRBD2 (5 bases each). CDR1 and CDR2 (germline): SGHTA, FQGNSA. V lost 2 bases, J lost 7 bases, and 18 bases lay in between. The CDR3 has 16 residues. The CDR3 nucleotides read TGTGCCAGCAGCTTATTGGGGACCTACCTACGTAATGAGCAGTTCTTC. Protein: CASSLLGTYLRNEQFF.

Many counts were recorded for this clonotype. Here the CDR3 DNA reads TGTGCCAGCAGTCCGAGGGGGGCGACGACTGAAGCTTTCTTT. Residues: CASSPRGATTEAFF. The gene calls are TRBV28 and TRBJ1-1; D is possibly TRBD1 (6 bases). Germline V gene data show CDR1 as MDHEN and CDR2 as SYDVKM. V lost 5 bases to trimming and J lost 5 bases, with 15 bases between them. This CDR3 comprises 14 residues.

The sample holds a few counts of this clonotype. The chain carries TRBV28 and TRBJ1-1; D unclear. The CDR3 consists of 11 residues. Looked up from germline, CDR1 is MDHEN and CDR2 is SYDVKM. V dropped 3 bases and J dropped 5 bases, with 4 bases sitting between them. CDR3 nucleotides: TGTGCCAGCAGTTTGCGGACTGAAGCTTTCTTT. Protein product: CASSLRTEAFF.

The rearrangement joins TRBV15 to TRBJ2-1; 8 nucleotides align to TRBD2. Germline assignment: CDR1 LNHNV and CDR2 YYDKDF (reference sequence). V dropped 1 base and J dropped 2; count of bases not matched to a gene: 1. The length of the CDR3 is 15 residues. The CDR3 is CATSRVAGTYNEQFF. CDR3 coding DNA: TGTGCCACCAGCAGAGTAGCGGGGACCTACAATGAGCAGTTCTTC.

This clonotype was detected only a few times. This chain joins TRBV11-3 and TRBJ1-4, with D possibly being TRBD1 (5 bases). Deletions cut 11 bases from V and 1 base from J, with 20 bases between. The CDR3 sequence is 16 residues long. CDR1 and CDR2 from the germline V gene are SGHNT and YENEEA. CDR3 amino acids: CASSSPRGETNEKLFF. CDR3 sequence (DNA): TGTGCCTCCAGCAGCCCCCGGGGGGAAACTAATGAAAAACTGTTTTTT.

The V call is TRBV6-2 or TRBV6-3, the J call TRBJ2-1, with 11 bases fitting TRBD1. The CDR3 totals 16 residues. Germline V gene sequence: CDR1 MNHEY, CDR2 SVGEGT. The trim removed 6 bases at V and 8 bases at J, leaving 12 bases unmatched. The CDR3 loop is CASRSDRGLLVDEQFF. The DNA for the CDR3 is TGTGCCAGCAGATCGGACAGGGGGCTATTGGTGGATGAGCAGTTCTTC.

V gene TRBV27 combines with J gene TRBJ2-1, with 7 bases matching TRBD2. This CDR3 spans 17 amino acids. Germline CDR1 MNHEY, CDR2 SMNVEV (reference sequence). V lost 0 bases and J lost 4; bases outside the gene matches: 9. CDR3 sequence reads: CASSLSTRGGGYNEQFF. For the CDR3, the DNA is TGTGCCAGCAGTTTATCCACCCGCGGCGGGGGTTACAATGAGCAGTTCTTC.

The chain has TRBV29-1 and TRBJ1-4, with TRBD1 as a possible D gene (5 bases). The CDR3 loop spans 15 amino acids. The germline V gene encodes CDR1 SQVTM and CDR2 ANQGSEA. V was shortened by 4 bases and J by 7 bases, with 19 bases between the two germline ends. CDR3 nucleotide sequence: TGCAGCGTTGTTGGCGTCAAGGGGCGGGTTGAAAAACTGTTTTTT. Translated: CSVVGVKGRVEKLFF.

Points on this clonotype: One junction end disagrees with the germline gene, perhaps due to a read error. V and J are TRBV9 and TRBJ2-1; 9 nucleotides agree with TRBD1. From germline, CDR1 is SGDLS and CDR2 YYNGEE. CDR3 length equals 14 residues. The CDR3 coding sequence is TGTGCCTGCAGCGTCGGGACAGGGTACAATGAGCAGTTCTTC. Residues: CACSVGTGYNEQFF.

This clonotype was found a few times. This chain connects TRBV12-3 or TRBV12-4 to TRBJ2-3; 7 nucleotides agree with TRBD1. The CDR3 has 13 amino acids. Losses at the gene ends were 6 bases for V and 6 bases for J; bases not matched to a gene: 6. CDR3 protein: CASSLQGSDTQYF. The DNA for the CDR3 is TGTGCCAGCAGCCTACAGGGGTCGGATACGCAGTATTTT.

This clonotype was observed a few times. The rearrangement joins TRBV28 to TRBJ1-5, with D hard to call. V lost 7 bases and J lost 4, with 11 bases in between. Germline V gene data show CDR1 as MDHEN and CDR2 as SYDVKM. The CDR3 is 13 residues long. This CDR3 is CASMLPTNQPQHF. CDR3 nucleotide sequence: TGTGCCAGCATGCTTCCGACAAATCAGCCCCAGCATTTT. Together with reference TRBV28 and TRBJ1-5, the CDR3 gives the full variable domain: DVKVTQSSRYLVKRTGEKVFLECVQDMDHENMFWYRQDPGLGLRLIYFSYDVKMKEKGDIPEGYSVSREKKERFSLILESASTNQTSMYLCASMLPTNQPQHFGDGTRLSIL.

This clonotype was observed many times. This chain links TRBV9 with TRBJ2-2, with 12 bases identical to TRBD2. Germline CDR1 SGDLS, CDR2 YYNGEE. The CDR3 consists of 19 residues. V trimming: 3 bases; J trimming: 0 bases; junction bases outside the gene matches: 9. The CDR3 DNA is TGTGCCAGCAGCGAAACCGGGACTAGCGGGCGCCCGAACACCGGGGAGCTGTTTTTT. It codes for CASSETGTSGRPNTGELFF.

This clonotype was recorded at least ten times. V gene TRBV7-2 combines with J gene TRBJ1-4, with a weak D call TRBD1 (6 bases). CDR3 length: 13 residues. The germline CDR1 and CDR2 sequences are SGHTA and FQGNSA. Trimming removed 8 bases from V and 4 bases from J, with 11 bases in between. CDR3 in amino acids: CASRGGLNEKLFF. The DNA for the CDR3 is TGTGCCAGCCGGGGGGGCCTTAATGAAAAACTGTTTTTT.